The subject of this entry is one T cell receptor beta chain. The germline V gene encodes CDR1 SNHLY and CDR2 FYNNEI. Trimming took 8 bases from V and 0 from J, leaving 10 bases between them. The CDR3 spans 13 residues. In the source study's methods: Researchers report that nucleated cell counts were estimated from reference gene primer amplification. Some clones are missing from TCRdb's copy, which holds only in-frame ones; the method was immunoSEQ multiplex PCR. The V and J calls and clone size are taken from that table; D and trimming were inferred from the DNA. This sample yields hundreds of thousands of clones, of which roughly 80% are seen a single time; roughly 12% belongs to the top ten. This record belongs to a study of blood T cell repertoires in COVID-19. Study overall: There were acute and convalescent COVID-19 samples, and they came from the United States, Italy and Spain.

The sequence came from a woman aged 60 to 75 with active or convalescent COVID-19. Input material: peripheral blood. The chain joins TRBV2 to TRBJ1-1, with a tentative D call TRBD1 (5 bases). The CDR3 DNA follows: TGTGCCAGCGGGGGGACCATGAACACTGAAGCTTTCTTT. Amino acids: CASGGTMNTEAFF.